The table lists the clone carrying this T cell receptor (beta chain) with many counts. The data stem from a study of identical twins. TCRdb called the 5' RACE reads again in MiXCR, with one record for every CDR3 protein. This sample has hundreds of thousands of distinct CDR3 sequences, with 18% found just once. The CDR3 length is 14 residues. Germline V gives CDR1 DFQATT, CDR2 SNEGSKA (reference sequence). Trimming left V 0 bases short and J 2 bases short, with 8 bases between. These data also formed part of another study, on T cells expressing NK-cell markers.

The chain couples TRBV20-1 to TRBJ1-3; D call uncertain. Sequenced material: PBMCs. The TCR was taken from a woman aged 18-30 years in good health. The CDR3 DNA reads TGCAGTGCTAGAGATCCCCAGGCTGGAAACACCATATATTTT. This gives the protein CSARDPQAGNTIYF.